The T cell receptor beta chain under discussion was sequenced for a study of siplizumab effects on memory and regulatory T cells. Notes on the study in general: Major contributors to the alloresponse seemed to be naive T cells, which also appeared more diverse than memory cells. Versus over 25% in controls, the mappable alloreactive CD4+ clones averaged around 69% Treg-derived with siplizumab. Among sequences traceable to unstimulated CD4+ memory cells, alloreactive ones were significantly reduced by siplizumab.

Assays were performed on about 10^5 TCR templates per sample. Clones were read by immunoSEQ multiplex PCR, and TCRdb kept only the in-frame ones, dropping some. This table holds some 97,000 clones, more than 85% found once. The CDR3 spans 16 residues. V lost 4 bases, J lost 5 bases, and 5 bases stayed unmatched. Looked up from germline, CDR1 is MGHRA and CDR2 is YSYEKL. This clone was observed a handful of times. Its antigen is undetermined. V gene TRBV4-1 combines with J gene TRBJ2-1, with 13 bases aligning to TRBD2. Sequencing was performed on CD4+ T cells sorted from blood. This clonotype originated in a human donor in good health. Some clones in this sample may be carry-over from other donors' samples. CDR3 in amino acids: CASSRRTSGSNNEQFF. In nucleotides, the CDR3 is TGCGCCAGCAGCCGCAGGACTAGCGGGAGTAACAATGAGCAGTTCTTC.